This T cell receptor (beta chain) was recorded in a study of neurological immune-mediated disorders. Time point described: longitudinal time-point 1 (baseline). PBMCs stored at -80 C, 2 million in total, were the source of the unsorted libraries. TCRdb re-called the 5' RACE reads with MiXCR, one entry per CDR3 protein. The table has tens of thousands of distinct CDR3 sequences, more than 3% seen once; the top ten hold approximately 7.5%. As for this clonotype: Its antigen is not known. This may be a read error: a much more frequent sequence differs by one nucleotide.

Trimming took off 5 bases at V and 7 bases at J, with 14 bases between the two ends. The germline V gene encodes CDR1 ENHRY and CDR2 SYGVKD. The CDR3 consists of 14 residues. General study findings and limits: Across subjects, expanded clones had no CDR3 amino acid sequences in common, pointing to private repertoires in all groups. Grouping of repertoires by phylogeny put those of 18 of 34 multiple sclerosis patients into a single related-CDR3 cluster, a possible signature.

The chain is built from TRBV10-3 and TRBJ1-4; D perhaps matches TRBD1 (5 bases). The specimen was PBMCs. This sequence was found in a woman between 55 and 75 years old with multiple sclerosis. The CDR3 loop is CAISHGTPGEKLFF. Here the CDR3 DNA reads TGTGCCATCAGTCACGGGACGCCAGGTGAAAAACTGTTTTTT.